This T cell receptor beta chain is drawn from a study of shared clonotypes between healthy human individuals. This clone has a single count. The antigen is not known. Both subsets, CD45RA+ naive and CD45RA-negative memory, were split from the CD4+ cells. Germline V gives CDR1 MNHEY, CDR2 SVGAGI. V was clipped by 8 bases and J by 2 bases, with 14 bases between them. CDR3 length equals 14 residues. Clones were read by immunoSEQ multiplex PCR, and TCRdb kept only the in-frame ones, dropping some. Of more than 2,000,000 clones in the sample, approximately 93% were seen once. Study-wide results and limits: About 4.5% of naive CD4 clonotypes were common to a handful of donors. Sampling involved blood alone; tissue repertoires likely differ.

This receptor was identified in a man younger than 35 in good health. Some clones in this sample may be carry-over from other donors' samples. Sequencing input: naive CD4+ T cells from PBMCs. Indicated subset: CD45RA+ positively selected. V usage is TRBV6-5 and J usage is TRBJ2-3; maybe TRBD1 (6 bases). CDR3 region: CASLAAGDTDTQYF. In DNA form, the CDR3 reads TGTGCCAGCCTTGCGGCAGGGGACACAGATACGCAGTATTTT.